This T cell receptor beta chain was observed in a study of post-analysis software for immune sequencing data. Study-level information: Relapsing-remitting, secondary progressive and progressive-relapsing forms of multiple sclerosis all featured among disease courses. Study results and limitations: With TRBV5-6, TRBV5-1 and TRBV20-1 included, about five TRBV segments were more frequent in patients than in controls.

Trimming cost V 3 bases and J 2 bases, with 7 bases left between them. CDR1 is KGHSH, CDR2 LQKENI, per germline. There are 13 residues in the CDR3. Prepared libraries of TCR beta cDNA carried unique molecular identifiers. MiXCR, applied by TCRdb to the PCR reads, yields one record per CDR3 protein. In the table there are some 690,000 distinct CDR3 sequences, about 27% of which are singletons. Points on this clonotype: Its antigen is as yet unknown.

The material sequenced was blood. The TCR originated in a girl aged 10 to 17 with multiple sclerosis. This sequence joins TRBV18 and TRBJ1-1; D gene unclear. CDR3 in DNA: TGTGCCAGCTCACCGCAGCCTAACACTGAAGCTTTCTTT. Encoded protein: CASSPQPNTEAFF.